A single TCR beta chain is shown here with its context. Its antigen is still unknown. These data are taken from a study of human CD8 memory T cell subsets. A UMI-labeled 5' RACE approach was the method that produced the TCR beta libraries. Each CDR3 protein gets one entry in TCRdb, which reprocessed the 5' RACE reads and gives no DNA. The specimen's table records about 6,900 distinct CDR3 sequences. Regarding the study as a whole: For stem-like memory and precursor exhausted T cells, diversity was similarly high, which was not true of effector memory cells. When diversity was estimated with Chao1, stem-like memory T cells appeared more diverse than precursor exhausted T cells. Precursor exhausted and stem-like memory T cell repertoires shared minimal overlap.

TPEX cells were early memory CD8+ T cells (CCR7+ PD-1+ TIGIT+) that had exhausted-like traits. By negative magnetic separation, total CD8+ T cells were enriched. The sample was CD8+ T cells from PBMCs. The clonotype originates from a human donor in good health.

This CDR3 reads CASSGQGGTYEQYF. This chain connects TRBV2 to TRBJ2-7. CDR1 SNHLY and CDR2 FYNNEI come from the germline V gene. The CDR3 is made up of 14 amino acids.